These 29 T cell receptor beta chains were all obtained from the same sample, sequenced in a study of cytomegalovirus exposure and HLA in healthy donors. 60 Vbeta and 13 Jbeta primers were used in PCR. The assay was immunoSEQ multiplex PCR, and TCRdb's table has in-frame clones only and misses some. The data hold 150,000 to 200,000 clones, with 70% to 90% observed a single time. The sample taken for sequencing was PBMCs. The receptors originated from a man between 18 and 29 years old in good health and CMV-seropositive.

V gene TRBV10-2 combines with J gene TRBJ2-5; no reliable D call. The end of the DNA aligns better with TRBJ2-7, so the J call may be wrong. The germline V gene encodes CDR1 WSHSY and CDR2 SAAADI. The CDR3 extends over 15 amino acids. The CDR3 DNA follows: TGCGCCAGCAGTGAGTCAGTCAGCGTTTCCTACGAGCAGTACTTC. Amino acid sequence: CASSESVSVSYEQYF.

The chain recombines TRBV2 with TRBJ1-5, with D perhaps matching TRBD1 (5 bases). Between the trimmed V and J ends, which lost 6 bases and 6 bases, there was a span of 9 bases. The germline gives CDR1 SNHLY, CDR2 FYNNEI. This CDR3 has 12 residues. The DNA for the CDR3 is TGTGCCAGCAGCCAACAGGTTCAGCCCCAGCATTTT. Translated, it gives CASSQQVQPQHF.

This clone was seen just once. In the same sample, other DNA sequences code for this CDR3. The chain uses TRBV6-5 and TRBJ1-1; D uncertain. CDR1 and CDR2 (germline): MNHEY, SVGAGI. V dropped 2 bases and J dropped 0 bases, with 7 bases sitting between them. The CDR3 spans 14 residues. The CDR3 DNA is TGTGCCAGCAGTTACGGCAGGCTGAACACTGAAGCTTTCTTT. Its translation is CASSYGRLNTEAFF.

The V gene is TRBV11-2, the J gene TRBJ2-7; 7 bases are a match to TRBD1. V was clipped by 5 bases and J by 1 base; unmatched bases: 2. The CDR3 spans 13 residues. CDR1 and CDR2 (germline): SGHAT, FQNNGV. CDR3 in amino acids: CASSSRGSYEQYF. The CDR3 DNA sequence: TGTGCCAGCAGCAGCAGGGGGTCCTACGAGCAGTACTTC.

The chain uses TRBV6-5 and TRBJ1-6; D possibly corresponds to TRBD1 (5 bases). Germline values: CDR1 MNHEY, CDR2 SVGAGI. The CDR3 totals 14 residues. The V and J ends lost 6 bases and 8 bases respectively, with 14 bases between them. CDR3 loop: CASRHPGLDSPLHF. CDR3 sequence (DNA): TGTGCCAGCAGGCACCCAGGGTTGGATTCACCCCTCCACTTT.

This chain joins TRBV12-5 and TRBJ2-1; D may be TRBD2 (5 bases). CDR1 is LGHNT, CDR2 FRNRAP, per germline. Trimming removed 1 base at V and 0 bases at J, with 7 bases between. The CDR3 extends over 15 amino acids. The CDR3 nucleotides read TGTGCTAGTGGTTTGGGGGGAGCCTCCTACAATGAGCAGTTCTTC. It encodes CASGLGGASYNEQFF.

The rearrangement joins TRBV7-2 to TRBJ2-3; 13 nucleotides align to TRBD2. The CDR3 has 18 amino acids. J was trimmed by 9 bases and V by 3 bases; bases with no gene match: 15. The germline V gene has CDR1 SGHTA and CDR2 FQGNSA. The CDR3 DNA reads as TGTGCCAGCAGCTTGGGGGGACTAGCGGGGCGGAAGGCTCTGACGCAGTATTTT. It translates to CASSLGGLAGRKALTQYF.

The chain links TRBV6-5 to TRBJ1-6; 9 bases are a match to TRBD1. Germline V gene lookup returns CDR1 MNHEY and CDR2 SVGAGI. The V segment lost 5 bases and the J segment 7 bases; nucleotides outside the gene matches: 6. The CDR3 runs to 15 residues. The CDR3 DNA follows: TGTGCCAGCAGTATGGACAGGGGCCAGAATTCACCCCTCCACTTT. Protein: CASSMDRGQNSPLHF.

The V and J genes are TRBV4-3 and TRBJ1-1, with D hard to call. The CDR3 runs to 15 residues. Germline V gene sequence: CDR1 LGHNA, CDR2 YSLEER. Trimming removed 5 bases at V and 1 base at J, with 14 bases between. The CDR3 DNA follows: TGCGCCAGCAGCGCCAGTCGTGGTTCGAACACTGAAGCTTTCTTT. Translation gives CASSASRGSNTEAFF.

The chain has TRBV28 and TRBJ1-1, with D possibly TRBD1 on 5 matching bases. The CDR3 has 14 residues. Germline CDR1 reads MDHEN; CDR2 reads SYDVKM. V dropped 6 bases and J dropped 4 bases, with 15 bases sitting between them. The CDR3, as DNA: TGTGCCAGCAGGGTAAGCTTAGGGGTCACTGAAGCTTTCTTT. It is translated as CASRVSLGVTEAFF.

V gene TRBV2 combines with J gene TRBJ2-2, with TRBD1 matching over 7 bases. The germline V gene has CDR1 SNHLY and CDR2 FYNNEI. The CDR3 covers 15 residues. J gave up 1 base and V 6 bases, and 5 bases lay outside the gene matches. CDR3 in amino acids: CASRVNRGNTGELFF. As DNA, the CDR3 is TGTGCCAGCAGGGTAAACAGGGGGAACACCGGGGAGCTGTTTTTT.

J is TRBJ1-6 and V is TRBV7-2; D gene uncertain. Germline V lookup: CDR1 SGHTA, CDR2 FQGNSA. This CDR3 is 15 amino acids long. V dropped 1 base and J dropped 4 bases, with 8 bases sitting between them. The CDR3 sequence is CASSLESAYNSPLHF. The CDR3 DNA is TGTGCCAGCAGCTTAGAAAGCGCGTATAATTCACCCCTCCACTTT.

The gene calls are TRBV10-2 and TRBJ2-5, with D possibly TRBD2 on 7 matching bases. CDR1 and CDR2 (germline): WSHSY, SAAADI. Trimming took off 4 bases at V and 11 bases at J, with 17 bases between the two ends. CDR3 length: 13 amino acids. DNA of the CDR3: TGCGCCAGCAGTGTTGGGGGGGCAACGGAGCAGTACTTC. Translating it yields CASSVGGATEQYF.

The chain joins TRBV5-5 to TRBJ1-2; the match to TRBD1 covers 7 bases. The CDR3 contains 16 residues. The junction had 10 bases not matched to a gene; V was cut back by 0 bases and J by 5 bases. From germline, CDR1 is SGHKS and CDR2 YYEKEE (reference sequence). CDR3 DNA: TGTGCCAGCAGCTTGGAAACTAACAGGGGCGGATATGGCTACACCTTC. Translated: CASSLETNRGGYGYTF.

V usage is TRBV18 and J usage is TRBJ2-5; a weak D match, TRBD1 (6 bases). Trimming left V 4 bases short and J 4 bases short, with 10 bases between. Germline values: CDR1 KGHSH, CDR2 LQKENI. The CDR3 has 13 residues. The CDR3 protein is CASSRDISETQYF. The CDR3 DNA sequence: TGTGCCAGCTCACGGGACATTTCAGAGACCCAGTACTTC.

The chain recombines TRBV6-7 with TRBJ1-3; possible D gene TRBD1, 5 bases. TRBV6-7 is noted as an ORF with a role that remains uncertain. V dropped 5 bases and J dropped 4 bases, with 15 bases sitting between them. CDR3 length: 15 residues. The CDR3 is CASSPGGERGNTIYF. CDR3 bases: TGTGCCAGCAGTCCGGGGGGGGAAAGGGGAAACACCATATATTTT.

This clone was recorded once. The chain combines TRBV5-4 with TRBJ2-5, with a possible D match to TRBD1 (5 bases). This CDR3 has 12 residues. Trimming removed 3 bases at V and 5 bases at J, with 8 bases between. Germline loops: CDR1 SGHNT, CDR2 YYREEE (reference sequence). The CDR3 region is CASSSGRETQYF. The CDR3 bases are TGTGCCAGCAGCTCAGGGCGGGAGACCCAGTACTTC.

The chain combines TRBV13 with TRBJ1-2; 10 bases map to TRBD1. Per germline, CDR1 PRHDT and CDR2 FYEKMQ (reference sequence). The CDR3 spans 16 residues. Unmatched junction bases numbered 15, after V lost 6 bases and J lost 8 bases. The DNA for the CDR3 is TGTGCCAGCAGACCCCCCACCGGGACAGGGGTTGGGGGCTACACCTTC. Protein sequence: CASRPPTGTGVGGYTF. The whole variable domain, remainder taken from reference TRBV13 and TRBJ1-2, is AAGVIQSPRHLIKEKRETATLKCYPIPRHDTVYWYQQGPGQDPQFLISFYEKMQSDKGSIPDRFSAQQFSDYHSELNMSSLELGDSALYFCASRPPTGTGVGGYTFGSGTRLTVV.

The chain has TRBV18 and TRBJ2-2, with TRBD2 as a possible D gene (5 bases). V was trimmed by 4 bases and J by 7 bases, leaving 10 bases between them. This CDR3 is 13 amino acids long. Germline loops: CDR1 KGHSH, CDR2 LQKENI. In DNA, the CDR3 is TGTGCCAGCTCACTTGGACTGGGCGGGGAGCTGTTTTTT. Amino acids: CASSLGLGGELFF.

The chain employs TRBV4-3 and TRBJ2-1; no definite D call. Germline V lookup: CDR1 LGHNA, CDR2 YSLEER. Trimming cost V 1 base and J 4 bases, with 11 bases left between them. The CDR3 consists of 15 residues. Written as DNA, the CDR3 is TGCGCCAGCAGCCAAGTAGAGACTCAGTACAATGAGCAGTTCTTC. Protein: CASSQVETQYNEQFF.

V and J are TRBV27 and TRBJ1-5; a possible D gene is TRBD1 (6 bases). The germline V gene encodes CDR1 MNHEY and CDR2 SMNVEV (reference sequence). The V end was cut by 2 bases, the J end by 2 bases, with 10 bases between. This CDR3 is 15 amino acids long. The CDR3 loop is CASSLNRVGNQPQHF. The CDR3 coding sequence is TGTGCCAGCAGTTTAAACAGGGTTGGCAATCAGCCCCAGCATTTT.

This chain joins TRBV20-1 and TRBJ2-3; D is uncertain. The germline V and J ends were trimmed by 6 bases and 9 bases, with 10 bases remaining between them. The germline V gene has CDR1 DFQATT and CDR2 SNEGSKA (reference sequence). The CDR3 spans 10 residues. The CDR3 region has the DNA TGCAGTGCGTCGCCGGAGACGCAGTATTTT. This gives the protein CSASPETQYF.

The CDR3 DNA reads as TGTGCCAGCTCACCAAGCGGGGATACGCAGTATTTT. Translating it yields CASSPSGDTQYF. J is TRBJ2-3 and V is TRBV18, with a tentative D call TRBD2 (6 bases). Trimming removed 2 bases from V and 6 bases from J, with 6 bases in between. CDR1 and CDR2 from the germline V gene are KGHSH and LQKENI. The CDR3 runs to 12 residues.

The chain joins TRBV2 to TRBJ2-3; no definite D call. V lost 5 bases to trimming and J lost 1 base, with 10 bases between them. Germline CDR1 and CDR2: SNHLY and FYNNEI. The CDR3 is 14 amino acids. CDR3 protein: CASSSDFGTDTQYF. CDR3 coding DNA: TGTGCCAGCAGTTCCGACTTCGGCACAGATACGCAGTATTTT.

The genes are TRBV15 and TRBJ2-3; D possibly corresponds to TRBD1 (6 bases). This CDR3 has 14 residues. The germline V gene encodes CDR1 LNHNV and CDR2 YYDKDF (reference sequence). V was pared by 0 bases and J by 3 bases, with 7 bases between. The CDR3 protein is CATSREQGTDTQYF. For the CDR3, the DNA is TGTGCCACCAGCAGAGAGCAGGGGACAGATACGCAGTATTTT.

The V gene is TRBV19, the J gene TRBJ1-1; D not certain. This CDR3 has 13 amino acids. CDR1 is LNHDA and CDR2 is SQIVND in the germline V gene (reference sequence). Trimming removed 2 bases at V and 4 bases at J, with 8 bases between. In DNA form, the CDR3 reads TGTGCCAGTAGTATACAGGCAGCCACTGAAGCTTTCTTT. This sequence encodes CASSIQAATEAFF.

The chain is built from TRBV15 and TRBJ1-3; D possibly corresponds to TRBD1 (6 bases). The CDR3 covers 18 residues. The germline gives CDR1 LNHNV, CDR2 YYDKDF (reference sequence). V was cut by 3 bases and J by 0 bases, with 18 bases left in between. As DNA, the CDR3 is TGTGCCACCAGCAGGACGAAACAGGGTTCAAGCTCTGGAAACACCATATATTTT. It is translated as CATSRTKQGSSSGNTIYF.

The chain links TRBV6-1 to TRBJ1-1; D is perhaps TRBD1 (5 bases). CDR3 length equals 14 residues. The V gene's germline CDR1 is MNHNS and CDR2 SASEGT. The ends were cut back, 6 bases at V and 5 bases at J, with 16 bases in the middle. Here the CDR3 DNA reads TGTGCCAGCAGGGGGGAGGGGATCAGGACTGAAGCTTTCTTT. Its protein product is CASRGEGIRTEAFF.

The chain is built from TRBV7-9 and TRBJ1-1, with TRBD1 matching over 7 bases. There are 14 residues in the CDR3. J gave up 1 base and V 4 bases, and 3 bases lay outside the gene matches. Germline V gene sequence: CDR1 SEHNR, CDR2 FQNEAQ (reference sequence). In DNA form, the CDR3 reads TGTGCCAGCAGCTCACAGGGGTGGAACACTGAAGCTTTCTTT. Protein product: CASSSQGWNTEAFF.